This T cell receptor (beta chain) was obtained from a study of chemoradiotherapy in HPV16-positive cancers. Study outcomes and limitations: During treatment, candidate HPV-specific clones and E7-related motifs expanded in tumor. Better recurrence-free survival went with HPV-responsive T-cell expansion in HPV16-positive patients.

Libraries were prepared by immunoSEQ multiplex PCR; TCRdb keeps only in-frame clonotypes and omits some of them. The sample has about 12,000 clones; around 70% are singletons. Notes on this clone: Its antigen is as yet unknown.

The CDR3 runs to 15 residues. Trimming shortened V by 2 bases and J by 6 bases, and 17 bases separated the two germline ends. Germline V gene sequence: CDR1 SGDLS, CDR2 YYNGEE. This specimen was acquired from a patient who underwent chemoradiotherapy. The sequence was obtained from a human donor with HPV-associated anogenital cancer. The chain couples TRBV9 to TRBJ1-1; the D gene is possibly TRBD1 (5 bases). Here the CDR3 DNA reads TGTGCCAGCAGCGTTCGGGACGCCGAAAGCCCTGAAGCTTTCTTT. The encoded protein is CASSVRDAESPEAFF.